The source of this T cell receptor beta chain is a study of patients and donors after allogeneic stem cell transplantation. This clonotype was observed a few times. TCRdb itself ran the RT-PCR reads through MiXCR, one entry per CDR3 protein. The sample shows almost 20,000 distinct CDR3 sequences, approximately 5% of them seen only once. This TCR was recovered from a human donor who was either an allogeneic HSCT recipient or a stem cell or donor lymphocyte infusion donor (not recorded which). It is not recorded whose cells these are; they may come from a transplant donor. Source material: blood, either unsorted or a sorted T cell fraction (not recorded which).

CDR3 sequence reads: CASSITAGVGPQHF. DNA of the CDR3: TGTGCCAGTAGTATAACTGCAGGGGTTGGACCCCAGCATTTT. V gene TRBV19 combines with J gene TRBJ1-5, with D possibly TRBD1 on 6 matching bases. The CDR3 spans 14 residues. Trimming stripped 2 bases from V and 10 bases from J, with 15 bases between. Germline V gives CDR1 LNHDA, CDR2 SQIVND (reference sequence). The whole variable domain, remainder taken from reference TRBV19 and TRBJ1-5, is DGGITQSPKYLFRKEGQNVTLSCEQNLNHDAMYWYRQDPGQGLRLIYYSQIVNDFQKGDIAEGYSVSREKKESFPLTVTSAQKNPTAFYLCASSITAGVGPQHFGDGTRLSIL.